This T cell receptor beta chain emerged from a study of blood T cell repertoires in COVID-19. Study background: The analysed material was cDNA or gDNA that came from T cells, B-cell-depleted T cells, or PBMCs.

The Seattle patients joined while their infection was active and were tracked longitudinally afterward. The V gene's germline CDR1 is SGHAT and CDR2 FQNNGV. V was shortened by 1 base and J by 4 bases, with 13 bases between the two germline ends. This CDR3 is built from 15 residues. Original data processing: From reference gene primer amplification, estimates of nucleated cell counts were derived. Generated by immunoSEQ multiplex PCR, the TCRdb table keeps only in-frame clones and is missing some. V and J calls and clone size are copied from that table; D and trimming were computed from the DNA. The data show about 200,000 clones, with about 85% seen just once and approximately 0.9% held by the top ten.

Sequencing was done on a sample of peripheral blood. This clonotype originated in a man between 60 and 70 years old with COVID-19, enrolled during active disease. The gene calls are TRBV11-2 and TRBJ1-1; no clear D. For the CDR3, the DNA is TGTGCCAGCAGCTTAGGTCCCCACAAGCGCACTGAAGCTTTCTTT. Encoded protein: CASSLGPHKRTEAFF.